The 5 T cell receptor beta chains listed next were all sequenced from one sample in a study of blood T cell repertoires in COVID-19. The method was immunoSEQ multiplex PCR; TCRdb's version includes in-frame clones alone and lacks a portion of them. The sample lists 120,000 or so clones, around 85% seen once, with roughly 8% in the top ten. Sequencing input: peripheral blood. Every receptor here comes from a man between 65 and 79 years old who had recovered from COVID-19.

This clone is labeled as medium-sized. The chain carries TRBV7-2 and TRBJ2-7; D is possibly TRBD1 (6 bases). The V and J ends lost 5 bases and 7 bases respectively, with 18 bases between them. CDR1 and CDR2 from the germline V gene are SGHTA and FQGNSA. This CDR3 spans 14 amino acids. The CDR3 bases are TGTGCCAGCAGCCCCCGGCAGGGGCAGGGGGAGCAGTACTTC. This translates into CASSPRQGQGEQYF. Drawing the rest from reference TRBV7-2 and TRBJ2-7, the complete variable domain is GAGVSQSPSNKVTEKGKDVELRCDPISGHTALYWYRQSLGQGLEFLIYFQGNSAPDKSGLPSDRFSAERTGGSVSTLTIQRTQQEDSAVYLCASSPRQGQGEQYFGPGTRLTVT.

J is TRBJ1-1 and V is TRBV2; 7 bases map to TRBD1. V was pared by 6 bases and J by 1 base, with 5 bases of the junction left unmatched. The CDR3 loop spans 14 amino acids. In germline, CDR1 is SNHLY, CDR2 FYNNEI. Here the CDR3 DNA reads TGTGCCAGCAGCATACAGGGGCCGAACACTGAAGCTTTCTTT. Protein: CASSIQGPNTEAFF.

The J gene is TRBJ1-5, the V gene TRBV19; D remains unclear. V lost 5 bases, J lost 2 bases, and 10 bases lay in between. This CDR3 region has 14 residues. Looked up from germline, CDR1 is LNHDA and CDR2 is SQIVND (reference sequence). The CDR3 DNA follows: TGTGCCAGTAGTGTTTTTGGAGGCAATCAGCCCCAGCATTTT. Protein product: CASSVFGGNQPQHF.

This chain links TRBV29-1 with TRBJ2-3, with D maybe TRBD2 (7 bases). The V end lost 7 bases, the J end lost 6 bases, and 17 bases lay between the germline ends. The CDR3 covers 13 residues. Germline-derived CDR1 and CDR2 are SQVTM and ANQGSEA. CDR3 sequence: CSAKLAGADTQYF. The DNA for the CDR3 is TGCAGCGCAAAACTGGCGGGGGCGGATACGCAGTATTTT.

The chain is built from TRBV28 and TRBJ2-7; 10 bases match TRBD2. The germline gives CDR1 MDHEN, CDR2 SYDVKM. The V segment lost 6 bases and the J segment 6 bases; nucleotides outside the gene matches: 14. The CDR3 consists of 16 residues. The CDR3 sequence: CASRLGEAGGLREQYF. The DNA for the CDR3 is TGTGCCAGCAGGTTAGGAGAAGCGGGGGGGCTGCGCGAGCAGTACTTC.